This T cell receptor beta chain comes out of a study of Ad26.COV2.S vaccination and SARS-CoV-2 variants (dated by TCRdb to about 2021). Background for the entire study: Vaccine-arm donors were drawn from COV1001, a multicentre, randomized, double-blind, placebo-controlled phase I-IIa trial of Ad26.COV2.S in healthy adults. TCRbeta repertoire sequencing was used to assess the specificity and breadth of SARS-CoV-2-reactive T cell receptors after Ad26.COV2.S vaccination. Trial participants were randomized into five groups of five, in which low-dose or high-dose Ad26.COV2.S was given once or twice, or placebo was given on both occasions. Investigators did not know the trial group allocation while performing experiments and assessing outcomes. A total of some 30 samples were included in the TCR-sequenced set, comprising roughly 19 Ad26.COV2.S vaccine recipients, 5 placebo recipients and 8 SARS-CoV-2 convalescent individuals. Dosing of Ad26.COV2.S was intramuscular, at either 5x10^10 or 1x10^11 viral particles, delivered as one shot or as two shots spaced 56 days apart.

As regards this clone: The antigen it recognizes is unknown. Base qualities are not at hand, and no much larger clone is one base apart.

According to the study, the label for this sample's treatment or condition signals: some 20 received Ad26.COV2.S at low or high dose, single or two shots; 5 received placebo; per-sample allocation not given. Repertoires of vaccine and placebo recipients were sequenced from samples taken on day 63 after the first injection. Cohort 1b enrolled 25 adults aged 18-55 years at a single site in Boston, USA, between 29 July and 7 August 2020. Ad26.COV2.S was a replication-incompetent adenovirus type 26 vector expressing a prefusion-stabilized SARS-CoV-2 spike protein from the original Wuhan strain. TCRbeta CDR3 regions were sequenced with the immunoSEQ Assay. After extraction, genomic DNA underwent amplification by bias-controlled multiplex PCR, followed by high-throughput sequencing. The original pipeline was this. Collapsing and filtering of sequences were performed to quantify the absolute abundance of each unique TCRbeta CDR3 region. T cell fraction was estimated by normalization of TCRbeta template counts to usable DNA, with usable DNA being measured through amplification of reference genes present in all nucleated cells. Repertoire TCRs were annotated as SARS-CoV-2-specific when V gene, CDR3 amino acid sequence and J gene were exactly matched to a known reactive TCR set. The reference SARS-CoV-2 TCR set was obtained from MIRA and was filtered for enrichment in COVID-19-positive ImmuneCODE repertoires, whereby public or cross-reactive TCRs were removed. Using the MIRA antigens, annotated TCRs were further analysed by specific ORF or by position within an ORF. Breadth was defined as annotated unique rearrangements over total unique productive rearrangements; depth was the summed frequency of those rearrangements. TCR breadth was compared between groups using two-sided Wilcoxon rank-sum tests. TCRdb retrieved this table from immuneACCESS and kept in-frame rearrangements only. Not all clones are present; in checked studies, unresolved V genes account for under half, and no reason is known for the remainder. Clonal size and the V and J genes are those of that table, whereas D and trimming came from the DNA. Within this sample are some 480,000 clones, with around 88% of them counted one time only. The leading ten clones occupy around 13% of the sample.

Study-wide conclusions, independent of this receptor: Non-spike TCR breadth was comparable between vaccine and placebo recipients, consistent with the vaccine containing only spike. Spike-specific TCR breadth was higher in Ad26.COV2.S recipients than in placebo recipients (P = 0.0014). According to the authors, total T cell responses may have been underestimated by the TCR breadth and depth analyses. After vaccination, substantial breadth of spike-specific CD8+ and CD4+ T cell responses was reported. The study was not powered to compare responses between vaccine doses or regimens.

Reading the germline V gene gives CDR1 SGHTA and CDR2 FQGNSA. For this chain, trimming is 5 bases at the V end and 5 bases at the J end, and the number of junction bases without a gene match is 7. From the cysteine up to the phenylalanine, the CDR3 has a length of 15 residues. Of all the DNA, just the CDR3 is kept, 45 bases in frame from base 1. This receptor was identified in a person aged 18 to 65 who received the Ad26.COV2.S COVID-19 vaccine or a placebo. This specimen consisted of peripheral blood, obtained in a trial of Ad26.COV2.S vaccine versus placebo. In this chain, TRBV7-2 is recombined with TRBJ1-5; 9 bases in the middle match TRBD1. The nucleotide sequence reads TGTGCCAGCAGCATCTCGGGACAGGGTTATCAGCCCCAGCATTTT. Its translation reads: CASSISGQGYQPQHF.